Listed here are 2 T cell receptor beta chains from one sample, sequenced in a study of breast tumors, draining lymph nodes, adjacent tissues. Via MiXCR, TCRdb re-called the multiplex PCR reads, giving one row per CDR3 protein. Of 25,000 to 40,000 distinct CDR3 sequences in the sample, 63% are singletons; the top ten hold 18%. Sequencing was carried out using breast tumor tissue. These receptors all come from a female donor with breast cancer. Some clones in this sample may be carry-over from other donors' samples.

The V and J genes are TRBV29-1 and TRBJ2-3, with 7 positions matching TRBD2. V lost 5 bases and J lost 3; bases outside the gene matches: 5. From germline, CDR1 is SQVTM and CDR2 ANQGSEA. This CDR3 has 13 amino acids. The CDR3 spells CSVIVGGTDTQYF. The CDR3, as DNA: TGCAGCGTTATTGTGGGAGGGACAGATACGCAGTATTTT.

This chain uses TRBV7-9 with TRBJ1-5, with D unresolved. Germline CDR1 and CDR2: SEHNR and FQNEAQ (reference sequence). The CDR3 is 15 amino acids. Trimming pared 5 bases from V and 1 base from J, leaving 12 bases between. This chain's CDR3 is CASSPEMTSNQPQHF. CDR3 coding DNA: TGTGCCAGCAGCCCCGAGATGACAAGCAATCAGCCCCAGCATTTT.